The 17 T cell receptor beta chains reported below all come from one sample, sequenced in a study of T cells in Graves' hyperthyroidism and ophthalmopathy. Researchers took RNA transcripts and amplified the TCR beta CDR3 regions from them. Using the HTBI primer set, a first-round RT-PCR was run on the TCR CDR3. MiXCR, run by TCRdb on the multiplex PCR reads, gives a single entry per CDR3 protein. The table lists about 640,000 distinct CDR3 sequences, around 15% of them singletons, with roughly an eighth in the top ten. The specimen sequenced was blood. All receptors derive from a woman in her forties or fifties with Graves' ophthalmopathy.

The CDR3 nucleotides are TGTGCCAGCAGGACTAGCGGGAGGGGCGAGCAGTACTTC. Translation: CASRTSGRGEQYF. The chain is built from TRBV28 and TRBJ2-7; TRBD2 aligns across 14 bases. Germline V lookup: CDR1 MDHEN, CDR2 SYDVKM. The CDR3 totals 13 residues. Trimming at V came to 6 bases and at J to 6 bases, leaving 1 base not matched to a gene.

This clonotype has just a few counts. This chain joins TRBV20-1 and TRBJ2-4, with 8 bases that match TRBD1. CDR1 and CDR2 from the germline V gene are DFQATT and SNEGSKA (reference sequence). V dropped 6 bases and J dropped 6; count of bases not matched to a gene: 7. The CDR3 is 13 residues long. CDR3 residues: CSAKTGGRNIQYF. The CDR3 DNA reads as TGCAGTGCAAAAACAGGGGGGAGAAACATTCAGTACTTC.

V usage is TRBV14 and J usage is TRBJ2-1; possible D gene TRBD2, 6 bases. CDR3 length: 16 amino acids. Trimming stripped 0 bases from V and 6 bases from J, with 15 bases between. Germline-derived CDR1 and CDR2 are SGHDN and FVKESK. The CDR3 sequence is CASSQDGSRLLNEQFF. For the CDR3, the DNA is TGTGCCAGCAGCCAAGACGGGAGCCGGCTCCTCAATGAGCAGTTCTTC.

This clonotype was picked up many times. The chain employs TRBV27 and TRBJ2-2; D gene unclear. This CDR3 spans 16 amino acids. From germline, CDR1 is MNHEY and CDR2 SMNVEV (reference sequence). Trimming stripped 4 bases from V and 4 bases from J, with 16 bases between. The CDR3 protein is CASSSPIKTRTGELFF. CDR3 nucleotide sequence: TGTGCCAGCAGTTCCCCCATAAAGACACGCACCGGGGAGCTGTTTTTT.

This clonotype came up many times. The chain recombines TRBV19 with TRBJ1-1; no reliable D call. The germline V and J ends were trimmed by 3 bases and 1 base, with 12 bases remaining between them. The CDR3 is made up of 15 amino acids. Germline V gene lookup returns CDR1 LNHDA and CDR2 SQIVND (reference sequence). As DNA, the CDR3 is TGTGCCAGTAGTATCGATTGGGTAAGGAACACTGAAGCTTTCTTT. Its translation: CASSIDWVRNTEAFF.

This chain uses TRBV10-3 with TRBJ1-4, with TRBD1 matching 8 bases. The V and J ends lost 6 bases and 5 bases, in that order; junction bases with no gene match: 8. The CDR3 length is 15 residues. Germline V CDR1 and CDR2: ENHRY, SYGVKD. The CDR3 spells CAISPSGQANEKLFF. CDR3 coding DNA: TGTGCCATCAGCCCCTCGGGACAGGCGAATGAAAAACTGTTTTTT.

In this sample, this clonotype turned up a few times. The genes are TRBV10-3 and TRBJ2-2; D might be TRBD2 (6 bases). Trimming cost V 3 bases and J 3 bases, with 14 bases left between them. CDR3 length: 16 amino acids. Germline V CDR1 and CDR2: ENHRY, SYGVKD. CDR3 protein: CAISDRELSYTGELFF. The CDR3 DNA reads TGTGCCATCAGTGATCGGGAGTTATCGTACACCGGGGAGCTGTTTTTT.

In regard to this clonotype: Lacking the conserved final phenylalanine or tryptophan, this CDR3 likely reflects a read error. The V and J genes are TRBV6-2 or TRBV6-3 and TRBJ1-1; D not resolved. V lost 4 bases, J lost 0 bases, and 6 bases lay in between. CDR1 MNHEY and CDR2 SVGEGT come from the germline V gene. This CDR3 spans 13 amino acids. CDR3 protein: CASSFQLNTEAFL. The DNA of the CDR3 is TGTGCCAGCAGTTTTCAGCTGAACACTGAAGCTTTCCTT.

The gene calls are TRBV20-1 and TRBJ2-5, with 14 bases lining up with TRBD2. The J segment lost 4 bases and the V segment lost 1 base, leaving 8 bases of the junction unmatched. Germline V gene data show CDR1 as DFQATT and CDR2 as SNEGSKA (reference sequence). The CDR3 runs to 17 residues. CDR3 nucleotide sequence: TGCAGTGCTAGAGCCCTCACGGGACTAGCGGGAGTAGAGACCCAGTACTTC. Its protein product is CSARALTGLAGVETQYF.

The V call is TRBV12-3 or TRBV12-4, the J call TRBJ1-3; TRBD1 matches 9 bases. J was trimmed by 2 bases and V by 6 bases; bases with no gene match: 17. The CDR3 totals 19 residues. The CDR3 coding sequence is TGTGCCAGCAGCCGCTTTGGGGGGACAGGGCAACAAACTGGAAACACCATATATTTT. Translation gives CASSRFGGTGQQTGNTIYF.

V usage is TRBV7-8 and J usage is TRBJ1-2; weak D call: TRBD1 (6 bases). CDR3 size: 15 residues. Looked up from germline, CDR1 is SGHVS and CDR2 is FQNEAQ. The ends were cut back, 5 bases at V and 2 bases at J, with 15 bases in the middle. In DNA, the CDR3 is TGTGCCAGCAGCCCCCAAACAGGGCCGAACTATGGCTACACCTTC. This codes for CASSPQTGPNYGYTF.

The rearrangement links TRBV7-9 to TRBJ2-3; a weak D match, TRBD2 (5 bases). This CDR3 contains 15 residues. The germline V gene encodes CDR1 SEHNR and CDR2 FQNEAQ (reference sequence). The ends were cut back, 1 base at V and 6 bases at J, with 14 bases in the middle. CDR3 coding DNA: TGTGCCAGCAGCTTAGGAAGCAATAGCGTGGATACGCAGTATTTT. Protein: CASSLGSNSVDTQYF.

This clonotype was found many times. This chain uses TRBV30 with TRBJ2-7, with D unclear. CDR1 is GTSNPN, CDR2 SVGIG, per germline (reference sequence). The V end was cut by 0 bases, the J end by 2 bases, with 8 bases between. The CDR3 is 13 amino acids. The CDR3 loop reads CAWSVDGTYEQYF. The CDR3 DNA reads TGTGCCTGGAGTGTAGACGGAACCTACGAGCAGTACTTC.

This clonotype was observed many times. The chain has TRBV7-3 and TRBJ2-2, with D perhaps assigned TRBD1 or TRBD2 (5 bases each). Looked up from germline, CDR1 is SGHTA and CDR2 is FQGTGA. V lost 4 bases to trimming and J lost 4 bases, with 19 bases between them. This CDR3 comprises 17 residues. The DNA for the CDR3 is TGTGCCAGCAGCTCGGGACCGGGCTATTGGGGCACCGGGGAGCTGTTTTTT. This codes for CASSSGPGYWGTGELFF.

The sample holds a few counts of this clonotype. This chain connects TRBV9 to TRBJ2-5; 8 nucleotides agree with TRBD2. V lost 3 bases and J lost 5; bases outside the gene matches: 12. Germline values: CDR1 SGDLS, CDR2 YYNGEE. The CDR3 length is 16 residues. The CDR3 is CASSASIAGRGETQYF. CDR3 in DNA: TGTGCCAGCAGCGCGTCGATAGCGGGAAGGGGGGAGACCCAGTACTTC. The full variable domain, rest sourced from reference TRBV9 and TRBJ2-5, is DSGVTQTPKHLITATGQRVTLRCSPRSGDLSVYWYQQSLDQGLQFLIQYYNGEERAKGNILERFSAQQFPDLHSELNLSSLELGDSALYFCASSASIAGRGETQYFGPGTRLLVL.

This clonotype was recorded at least ten times. The chain couples TRBV12-3 or TRBV12-4 to TRBJ2-1; D gene ambiguous. CDR3 size: 12 residues. Trimming took 8 bases from V and 6 from J, leaving 11 bases between them. CDR3 nucleotide sequence: TGTGCCAGCTGCCCCCACATCAATGAGCAGTTCTTC. Encoded protein: CASCPHINEQFF.

This clonotype was seen a few times. The junction differs from germline at one of its ends, possibly a read error. The chain carries TRBV12-3 or TRBV12-4 and TRBJ1-5; the D gene is possibly TRBD1 (5 bases). This CDR3 has 15 residues. CDR3: CASSLLGDSDQPQHF. The DNA for the CDR3 is TGTGCCAGCAGTTTATTAGGGGATAGCGATCAGCCCCAGCATTTT.